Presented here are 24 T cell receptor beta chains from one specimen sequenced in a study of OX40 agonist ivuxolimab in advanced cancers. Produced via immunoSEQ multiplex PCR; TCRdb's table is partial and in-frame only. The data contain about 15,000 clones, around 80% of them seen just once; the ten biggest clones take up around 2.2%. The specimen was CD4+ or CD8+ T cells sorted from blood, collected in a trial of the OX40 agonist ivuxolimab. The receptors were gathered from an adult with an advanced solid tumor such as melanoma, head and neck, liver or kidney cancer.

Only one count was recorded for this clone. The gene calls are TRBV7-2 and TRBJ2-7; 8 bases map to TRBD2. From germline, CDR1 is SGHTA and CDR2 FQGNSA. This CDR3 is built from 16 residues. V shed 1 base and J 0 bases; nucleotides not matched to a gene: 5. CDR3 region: CASSLDSGSSSYEQYF. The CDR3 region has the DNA TGTGCCAGCAGCTTAGACAGCGGGAGTAGCTCCTACGAGCAGTACTTC.

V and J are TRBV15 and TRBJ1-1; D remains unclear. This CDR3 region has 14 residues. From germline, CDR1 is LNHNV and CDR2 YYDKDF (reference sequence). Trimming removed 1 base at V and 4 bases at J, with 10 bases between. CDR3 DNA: TGTGCCACCAGCAGAGCTGGGGTTGGCACTGAAGCTTTCTTT. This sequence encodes CATSRAGVGTEAFF.

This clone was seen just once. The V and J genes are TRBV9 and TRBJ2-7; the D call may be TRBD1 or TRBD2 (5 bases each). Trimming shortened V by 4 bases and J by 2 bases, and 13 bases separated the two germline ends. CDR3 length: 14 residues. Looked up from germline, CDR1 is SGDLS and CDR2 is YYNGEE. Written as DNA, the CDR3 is TGTGCCAGCAGCCTAGGGACCAACGCCTACGAGCAGTACTTC. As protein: CASSLGTNAYEQYF.

CDR3 sequence (DNA): TGTGCCAGCAGCTCCGGGACGGTATCGTTAGAGACCCAGTACTTC. Encoded protein: CASSSGTVSLETQYF. V gene TRBV7-9 combines with J gene TRBJ2-5, with D perhaps matching TRBD1 or TRBD2 (5 bases each). The CDR3 runs 15 residues. The V end lost 4 bases, the J end lost 4 bases, and 16 bases lay between the germline ends. Germline assignment: CDR1 SEHNR and CDR2 FQNEAQ (reference sequence).

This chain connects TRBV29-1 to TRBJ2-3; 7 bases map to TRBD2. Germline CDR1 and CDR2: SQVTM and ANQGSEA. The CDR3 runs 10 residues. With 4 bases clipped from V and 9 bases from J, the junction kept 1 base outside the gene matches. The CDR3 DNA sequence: TGCAGCGTTGGGGGGGGGACGCAGTATTTT. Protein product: CSVGGGTQYF.

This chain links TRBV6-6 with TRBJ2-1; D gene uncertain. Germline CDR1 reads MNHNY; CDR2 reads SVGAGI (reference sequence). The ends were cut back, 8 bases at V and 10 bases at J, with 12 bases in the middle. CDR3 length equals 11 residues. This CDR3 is CASLRGSEQFF. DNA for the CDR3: TGTGCCAGCCTCCGTGGGTCCGAGCAGTTCTTC.

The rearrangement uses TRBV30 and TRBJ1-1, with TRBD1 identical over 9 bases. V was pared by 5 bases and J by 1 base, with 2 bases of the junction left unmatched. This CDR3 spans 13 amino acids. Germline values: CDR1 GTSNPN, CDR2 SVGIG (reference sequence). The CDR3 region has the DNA TGTGCCTGGGGGGGACAGGGGAACACTGAAGCTTTCTTT. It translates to CAWGGQGNTEAFF.

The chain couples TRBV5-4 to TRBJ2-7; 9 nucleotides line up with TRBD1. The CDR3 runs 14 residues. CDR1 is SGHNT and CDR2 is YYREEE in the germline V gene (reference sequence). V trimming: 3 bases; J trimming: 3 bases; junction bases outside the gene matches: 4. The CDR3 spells CASSSDRGFYEQYF. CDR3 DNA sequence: TGTGCCAGCAGCTCGGACAGGGGATTCTACGAGCAGTACTTC.

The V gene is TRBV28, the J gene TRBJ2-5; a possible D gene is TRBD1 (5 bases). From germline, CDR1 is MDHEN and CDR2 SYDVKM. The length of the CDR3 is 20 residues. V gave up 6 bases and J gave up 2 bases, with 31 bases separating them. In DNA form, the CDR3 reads TGTGCCAGCAGCGAGCACCCAGGGTCCATTGCCGAAAAGAAGCAAGAGACCCAGTACTTC. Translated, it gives CASSEHPGSIAEKKQETQYF.

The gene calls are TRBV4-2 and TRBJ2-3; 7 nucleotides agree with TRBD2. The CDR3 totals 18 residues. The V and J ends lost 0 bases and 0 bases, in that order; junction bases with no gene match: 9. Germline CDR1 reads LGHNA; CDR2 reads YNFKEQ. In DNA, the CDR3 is TGTGCCAGCAGCCAAGAAGTGCCTAGCGGAGCTAGCACAGATACGCAGTATTTT. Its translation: CASSQEVPSGASTDTQYF.

The CDR3 sequence: CASVNRQSSAAQYF. In nucleotides, the CDR3 is TGTGCCAGCGTTAATAGGCAGTCCTCCGCGGCCCAGTACTTC. This chain connects TRBV6-6 to TRBJ2-5; D gene unclear. The CDR3 runs 14 residues. The germline V gene encodes CDR1 MNHNY and CDR2 SVGAGI (reference sequence). The V gene lost 8 bases and the J gene lost 9 bases, with 22 bases spanning the gap.

The CDR3 DNA reads TGTGCCAGCAGCTTAAGTCCTCATGAGCAGTTCTTC. Its protein is CASSLSPHEQFF. The gene calls are TRBV7-6 and TRBJ2-1; D not certain. The CDR3 loop spans 12 amino acids. V lost 2 bases and J lost 8, with 7 bases in between. The germline CDR1 and CDR2 sequences are SGHVS and FNYEAQ.

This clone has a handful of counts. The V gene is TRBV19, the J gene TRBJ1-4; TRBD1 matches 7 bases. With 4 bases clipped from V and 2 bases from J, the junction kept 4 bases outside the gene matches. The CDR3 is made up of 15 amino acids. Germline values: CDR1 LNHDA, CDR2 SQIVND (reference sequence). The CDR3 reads CASSRDRFTNEKLFF. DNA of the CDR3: TGTGCCAGTAGTAGGGACAGATTTACTAATGAAAAACTGTTTTTT.

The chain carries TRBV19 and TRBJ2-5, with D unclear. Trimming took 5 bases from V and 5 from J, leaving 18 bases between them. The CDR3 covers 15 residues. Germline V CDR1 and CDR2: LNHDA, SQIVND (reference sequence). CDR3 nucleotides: TGTGCCAGTAGTTACCGAACACCCTGGGATGAGACCCAGTACTTC. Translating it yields CASSYRTPWDETQYF.

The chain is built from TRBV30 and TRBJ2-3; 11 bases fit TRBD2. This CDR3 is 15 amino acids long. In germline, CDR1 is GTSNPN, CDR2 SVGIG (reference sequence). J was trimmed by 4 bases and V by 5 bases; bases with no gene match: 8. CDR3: CAWATSGTRSDTQYF. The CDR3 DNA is TGTGCCTGGGCGACTAGCGGGACGAGATCAGATACGCAGTATTTT.

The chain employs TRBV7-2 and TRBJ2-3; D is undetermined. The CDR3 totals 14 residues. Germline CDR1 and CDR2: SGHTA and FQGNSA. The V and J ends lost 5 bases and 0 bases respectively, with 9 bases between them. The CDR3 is CASSPWSSTDTQYF. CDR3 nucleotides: TGTGCCAGCAGCCCCTGGTCTAGCACAGATACGCAGTATTTT.

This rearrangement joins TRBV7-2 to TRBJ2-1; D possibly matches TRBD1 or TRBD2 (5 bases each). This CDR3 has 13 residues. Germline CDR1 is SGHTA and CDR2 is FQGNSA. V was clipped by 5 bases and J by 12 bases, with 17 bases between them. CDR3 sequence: CASSKGAGAWQFF. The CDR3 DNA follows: TGTGCCAGCAGCAAAGGGGCGGGTGCTTGGCAGTTCTTC.

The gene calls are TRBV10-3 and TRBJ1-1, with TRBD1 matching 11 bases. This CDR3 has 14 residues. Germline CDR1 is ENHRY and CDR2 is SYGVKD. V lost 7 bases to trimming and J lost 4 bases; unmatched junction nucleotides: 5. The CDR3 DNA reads TGTGCCATCAAGATGGGGACAGGGGGCACTGAAGCTTTCTTT. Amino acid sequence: CAIKMGTGGTEAFF.

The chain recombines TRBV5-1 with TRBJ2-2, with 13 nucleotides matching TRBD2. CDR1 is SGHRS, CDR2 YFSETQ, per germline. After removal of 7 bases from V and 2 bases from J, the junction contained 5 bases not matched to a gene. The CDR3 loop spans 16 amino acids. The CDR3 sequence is CASRLAGGLNTGELFF. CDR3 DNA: TGCGCCAGCCGACTAGCGGGAGGACTTAACACCGGGGAGCTGTTTTTT.

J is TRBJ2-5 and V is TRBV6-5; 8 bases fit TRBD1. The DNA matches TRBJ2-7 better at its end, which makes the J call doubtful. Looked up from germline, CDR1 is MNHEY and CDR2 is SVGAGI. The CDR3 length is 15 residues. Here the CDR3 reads CASSPQQGGIAEQYF. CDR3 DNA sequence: TGTGCCAGCAGTCCCCAACAGGGGGGTATCGCCGAGCAGTACTTC.

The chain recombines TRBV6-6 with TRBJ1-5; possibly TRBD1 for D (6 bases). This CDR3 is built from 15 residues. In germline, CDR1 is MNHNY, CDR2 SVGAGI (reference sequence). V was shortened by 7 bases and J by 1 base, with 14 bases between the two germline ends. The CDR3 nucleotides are TGTGCCAGCACTCCACCCGGGGGCAGCAATCAGCCCCAGCATTTT. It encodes CASTPPGGSNQPQHF.

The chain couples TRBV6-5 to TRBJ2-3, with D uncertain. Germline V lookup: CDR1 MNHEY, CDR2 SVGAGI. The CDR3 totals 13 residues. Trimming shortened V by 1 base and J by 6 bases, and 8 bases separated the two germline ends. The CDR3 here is CASSYFSRDTQYF. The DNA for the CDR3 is TGTGCCAGCAGTTACTTCTCGCGGGATACGCAGTATTTT.

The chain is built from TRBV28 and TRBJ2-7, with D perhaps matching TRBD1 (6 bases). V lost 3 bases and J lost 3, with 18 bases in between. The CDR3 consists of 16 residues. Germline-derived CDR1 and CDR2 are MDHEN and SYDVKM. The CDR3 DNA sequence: TGTGCCAGCAGTTTCCTTTACCGGGACACCTACTACGAGCAGTACTTC. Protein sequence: CASSFLYRDTYYEQYF.

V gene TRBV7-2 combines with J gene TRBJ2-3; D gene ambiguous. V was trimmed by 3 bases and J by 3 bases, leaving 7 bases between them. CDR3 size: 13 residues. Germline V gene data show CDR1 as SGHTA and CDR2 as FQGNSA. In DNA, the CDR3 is TGTGCCAGCAGCTTTTTAAGGACAGATACGCAGTATTTT. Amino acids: CASSFLRTDTQYF.